The 16 T cell receptor beta chains below were found in one sample sequenced in a study of cytomegalovirus exposure and HLA in healthy donors. PCR primers comprised 60 Vbeta and 13 Jbeta primers. Produced via immunoSEQ multiplex PCR; TCRdb's table is partial and in-frame only. The table has 150,000 to 200,000 clones, 70% to 90% seen once. The material sequenced was PBMCs. The receptors were gathered from a woman in her forties or fifties in good health and CMV-seronegative.

The rearrangement uses TRBV21-1 and TRBJ2-1; the tabulated D call, TRBD2, remains unverified against the DNA. TRBV21-1 is reported as a pseudogene. The CDR3 extends over 18 amino acids. The CDR3 DNA reads as TGTGCCAGCAGCGCTGGGACTAGCGGGTCCCGGCGGGTCAATGAGCAGTTCTTC. Residues: CASSAGTSGSRRVNEQFF.

This rearrangement joins TRBV2 to TRBJ2-7; tentatively, D is TRBD2 (6 bases). The CDR3 spans 13 residues. The germline V gene has CDR1 SNHLY and CDR2 FYNNEI. Trimming pared 4 bases from V and 5 bases from J, leaving 12 bases between. DNA for the CDR3: TGTGCCAGCAGTGGTTGGGAGGTAAACGAGCAGTACTTC. Its protein product is CASSGWEVNEQYF.

The chain joins TRBV5-6 to TRBJ2-7, with 7 bases that match TRBD2. The CDR3 runs to 15 residues. Germline-derived CDR1 and CDR2 are SGHDT and YYEEEE. Trimming at V came to 2 bases and at J to 2 bases, leaving 7 bases not matched to a gene. CDR3 nucleotide sequence: TGTGCCAGCAGCTTCCTGGCTAGCGGAACCTACGAGCAGTACTTC. Translation gives CASSFLASGTYEQYF.

This clone was seen only once. The rearrangement joins TRBV7-2 to TRBJ2-7; 10 bases align to TRBD2. V lost 5 bases to trimming and J lost 6 bases; unmatched junction nucleotides: 13. The CDR3 consists of 16 residues. Germline V gene data show CDR1 as SGHTA and CDR2 as FQGNSA. CDR3 sequence reads: CASSILAGGSVGEQYF. For the CDR3, the DNA is TGTGCCAGCAGCATCTTAGCGGGAGGCTCGGTTGGCGAGCAGTACTTC.

V usage is TRBV6-1 and J usage is TRBJ2-7; TRBD1 matches 9 bases. The CDR3 spans 15 residues. Germline trimming cut 4 bases from V and 1 base from J; bases unmatched to any gene: 5. Looked up from germline, CDR1 is MNHNS and CDR2 is SASEGT. The CDR3 sequence: CASSARQGVSYEQYF. The DNA for the CDR3 is TGTGCCAGCAGTGCCCGACAGGGGGTGTCCTACGAGCAGTACTTC.

V and J are TRBV19 and TRBJ2-1; D perhaps matches TRBD1 (5 bases). Germline CDR1 and CDR2: LNHDA and SQIVND (reference sequence). The CDR3 runs 12 residues. V lost 0 bases and J lost 11, with 8 bases in between. CDR3 sequence reads: CASSIETGQQFF. Here the CDR3 DNA reads TGTGCCAGTAGTATAGAAACAGGCCAGCAGTTCTTC.

The chain joins TRBV19 to TRBJ2-7; 8 positions agree with TRBD1. The CDR3 has 15 amino acids. Looked up from germline, CDR1 is LNHDA and CDR2 is SQIVND (reference sequence). The ends lost 3 bases at V and 0 bases at J; junction bases unmatched: 4. The CDR3: CASSMDRVNSYEQYF. The CDR3 DNA reads as TGTGCCAGTAGTATGGACAGGGTGAACTCCTACGAGCAGTACTTC.

The chain combines TRBV5-6 with TRBJ1-1; D is unresolved. The germline gives CDR1 SGHDT, CDR2 YYEEEE. The CDR3 sequence is 13 residues long. Trimming took off 3 bases at V and 1 base at J, with 7 bases between the two ends. The CDR3 loop reads CASSWERNTEAFF. CDR3 in DNA: TGTGCCAGCAGCTGGGAGAGGAACACTGAAGCTTTCTTT.

The V call is TRBV7-9, the J call TRBJ1-2, with D uncertain. Germline assignment: CDR1 SEHNR and CDR2 FQNEAQ (reference sequence). V lost 3 bases, J lost 4 bases, and 12 bases lay in between. This CDR3 is built from 14 residues. CDR3 in DNA: TGTGCCAGCAGCTTGCCACGAGATGGCTATGGCTACACCTTC. As protein: CASSLPRDGYGYTF.

This rearrangement joins TRBV5-6 to TRBJ2-1; possible D gene TRBD1, 6 bases. Germline V gene lookup returns CDR1 SGHDT and CDR2 YYEEEE. Trimming took off 6 bases at V and 1 base at J, with 11 bases between the two ends. CDR3 length equals 14 residues. CDR3 sequence (DNA): TGTGCCAGCACTGGACAGAAATCCTACAATGAGCAGTTCTTC. Translated: CASTGQKSYNEQFF.

This sequence joins TRBV21-1 and TRBJ2-5; the table's D call, TRBD1, was not checked against the DNA. TRBV21-1 is given as a pseudogene. This CDR3 is built from 15 residues. CDR3 DNA sequence: TGTGCCAGCAGCAATCAGGTGTGGCTGGGAGAGACCCAGTACTTC. It yields the protein CASSNQVWLGETQYF.

This chain uses TRBV6-1 with TRBJ1-2; no definite D call. This CDR3 comprises 13 residues. Germline V lookup: CDR1 MNHNS, CDR2 SASEGT. V lost 2 bases to trimming and J lost 4 bases, with 8 bases between them. CDR3 amino acids: CASSETDFYGYTF. The CDR3 DNA reads as TGTGCCAGCAGTGAAACGGACTTCTATGGCTACACCTTC.

This chain connects TRBV6-1 to TRBJ2-7; the match to TRBD1 covers 8 bases. Germline V gene data show CDR1 as MNHNS and CDR2 as SASEGT. Trimming at V came to 8 bases and at J to 2 bases, leaving 2 bases not matched to a gene. CDR3 length: 12 residues. This CDR3 is CASWTGTYEQYF. The CDR3 DNA reads as TGTGCCAGCTGGACAGGGACCTACGAGCAGTACTTC.

J is TRBJ2-5 and V is TRBV28; 8 bases line up with TRBD1. The CDR3 spans 13 residues. After removal of 6 bases from V and 2 bases from J, the junction contained 2 bases not matched to a gene. CDR1 and CDR2 from the germline V gene are MDHEN and SYDVKM. DNA of the CDR3: TGTGCCAGCAGAAACAGGGGGCAAGAGACCCAGTACTTC. Protein: CASRNRGQETQYF.

The chain links TRBV28 to TRBJ2-3; maybe TRBD1 (7 bases). The germline V and J ends were trimmed by 5 bases and 2 bases, with 14 bases remaining between them. The CDR3 is 15 residues long. Germline lookup yields CDR1 MDHEN and CDR2 SYDVKM. CDR3 in amino acids: CASSPTGTSTDTQYF. The DNA for the CDR3 is TGTGCCAGCAGTCCGACAGGGACTTCCACAGATACGCAGTATTTT. The whole variable domain, remainder taken from reference TRBV28 and TRBJ2-3, is DVKVTQSSRYLVKRTGEKVFLECVQDMDHENMFWYRQDPGLGLRLIYFSYDVKMKEKGDIPEGYSVSREKKERFSLILESASTNQTSMYLCASSPTGTSTDTQYFGPGTRLTVL.

The genes are TRBV7-9 and TRBJ1-5; D uncertain. CDR3 size: 13 residues. V was shortened by 5 bases and J by 4 bases, with 9 bases between the two germline ends. The germline gives CDR1 SEHNR, CDR2 FQNEAQ (reference sequence). CDR3 residues: CASSHGYNQPQHF. The CDR3 DNA reads as TGTGCCAGCAGCCACGGTTATAATCAGCCCCAGCATTTT.